This TCR beta chain comes out of a study of beta chain features in type 1 diabetes. Study results and caveats: Individuals with type 1 diabetes displayed fewer insertions and more deletions at VDJ junctions.

Expressed TCRB transcripts got sequenced, as all isolated RNA was reverse transcribed. Here immunoSEQ multiplex PCR was the method, and the copy in TCRdb shows in-frame clones only, minus some. The table has roughly 230,000 clones, over 8.5% seen once; the top ten hold 0.034%. CDR1 and CDR2 from the germline V gene are SGHNT and YYREEE (reference sequence). The CDR3 loop spans 16 amino acids. The V segment lost 4 bases and the J segment 3 bases; nucleotides outside the gene matches: 4. This clone was observed a few times. Its specificity is not known. Sequencing input: naive CD4+ T cells from blood. V is TRBV5-4 and J is TRBJ2-2; TRBD2 matches at 12 bases. The TCR originated in a woman aged 18-29 years in good health. The CDR3: CASSKLAGGDTGELFF. CDR3 DNA sequence: TGTGCCAGCAGCAAGCTAGCGGGAGGGGACACCGGGGAGCTGTTTTTT. The full variable domain, in which reference TRBV5-4 and TRBJ2-2 provide the parts outside the CDR3, is ETGVTQSPTHLIKTRGQQVTLRCSSQSGHNTVSWYQQALGQGPQFIFQYYREEENGRGNFPPRFSGLQFPNYSSELNVNALELDDSALYLCASSKLAGGDTGELFFGEGSRLTVL.